The 9 T cell receptor beta chains given below trace back to one sample, sequenced in a study of molecular identifiers for immune sequencing clone quantification. TCRdb independently ran MiXCR on the PCR reads; one entry per CDR3 protein. The data hold hundreds of thousands of distinct CDR3 sequences, with 24% observed a single time. Sequenced: naive CD8+ T cells from blood, with Jurkat cell RNA spiked in. Subset defined: FACS-sorted CD8+CD4-CCR7+CD45RA+ naive T cells. These receptors were taken from a human donor in good health. Some libraries in this study had Jurkat cell RNA spiked in.

Worth noting for this clonotype: It may be a read error: a sequence one base away is much more abundant. The chain uses TRBV30 and TRBJ2-7; 7 nucleotides line up with TRBD1. CDR3 length: 12 amino acids. Looked up from germline, CDR1 is GTSNPN and CDR2 is SVGIG (reference sequence). The CDR3 sequence is CVWSYGQDEQYF. CDR3 nucleotides: TGTGTCTGGAGTTACGGACAGGACGAGCAGTACTTC.

This clonotype was seen many times. V is TRBV7-2 and J is TRBJ2-5, with 9 bases lining up with TRBD2. V was clipped by 5 bases and J by 5 bases; unmatched bases: 9. The CDR3 sequence is 15 residues long. Germline values: CDR1 SGHTA, CDR2 FQGNSA. Here the CDR3 DNA reads TGTGCCAGCAGCCCCCTGGCGGGAGGGCGTGAGACCCAGTACTTC. As protein: CASSPLAGGRETQYF.

In regard to this clonotype: A much larger clone differs by one base, so this may be a read error. This CDR3 reads CASSHRTPPETQCF. The CDR3, as DNA: TGCGCCAGCAGCCACCGGACGCCCCCAGAGACCCAGTGCTTC. This chain joins TRBV5-1 and TRBJ2-5, with unresolved D. CDR3 length: 14 residues. The germline V gene has CDR1 SGHRS and CDR2 YFSETQ. The complete variable domain, with remaining parts taken from reference TRBV5-1 and TRBJ2-5, reads KAGVTQTPRYLIKTRGQQVTLSCSPISGHRSVSWYQQTPGQGLQFLFEYFSETQRNKGNFPGRFSGRQFSNSRSEMNVSTLELGDSALYLCASSHRTPPETQCFGPGTRLLVL.

The chain is built from TRBV30 and TRBJ2-7; D possibly matches TRBD1 or TRBD2 (6 bases each). Germline CDR1 reads GTSNPN; CDR2 reads SVGIG (reference sequence). Trimming left V 0 bases short and J 5 bases short, with 17 bases between. This CDR3 is 15 amino acids long. CDR3 sequence reads: CAWSVLGGLLDEQYF. CDR3 in DNA: TGTGCCTGGAGTGTACTGGGGGGCCTGTTGGACGAGCAGTACTTC.

Notes on this clonotype: A much bigger clone sits one base away, suggesting this may be a read error. The chain carries TRBV12-3 or TRBV12-4 and TRBJ1-4; 8 bases fit TRBD1. This CDR3 has 16 residues. V trimming: 8 bases; J trimming: 0 bases; junction bases outside the gene matches: 8. CDR3 bases: TGTGCCAGCGGTCCGGGACAGGACTCAACTAATGAAAAACTGTTTTTT. This translates into CASGPGQDSTNEKLFF.

J is TRBJ2-3 and V is TRBV20-1; 9 bases are a match to TRBD2. With 0 bases clipped from V and 3 bases from J, the junction kept 10 bases outside the gene matches. The CDR3 contains 17 residues. From germline, CDR1 is DFQATT and CDR2 SNEGSKA (reference sequence). CDR3 sequence (DNA): TGCAGTGCTAGAGATTGGTCGGCGGGGGGGCCGACAGATACGCAGTATTTT. Amino acid sequence: CSARDWSAGGPTDTQYF.

The chain recombines TRBV18 with TRBJ2-1, with TRBD2 identical over 12 bases. The germline gives CDR1 KGHSH, CDR2 LQKENI. Trimming took 0 bases from V and 3 from J; bases not matched to a gene: 0. This CDR3 contains 16 residues. The CDR3 DNA sequence: TGTGCCAGCTCACCACCGGGACTAGCGGGCTACAATGAGCAGTTCTTC. Its protein is CASSPPGLAGYNEQFF.

The V call is TRBV13, the J call TRBJ2-4; perhaps TRBD1 as D (5 bases). This CDR3 comprises 16 residues. Germline values: CDR1 PRHDT, CDR2 FYEKMQ (reference sequence). V lost 1 base and J lost 7, with 17 bases in between. The CDR3 protein is CASSLEARGLINIQYF. CDR3 nucleotides: TGTGCCAGCAGCTTAGAAGCAAGGGGCCTCATTAACATTCAGTACTTC.

As for this clonotype: Since a much larger clone is just one base distant, this may be a read error. DNA of the CDR3: TGTGCCAGCAGCCACTGGACGGGGGGCACGATGAACACTGAAGCTCTCTTT. Protein product: CASSHWTGGTMNTEALF. The J gene is TRBJ1-1, the V gene TRBV14; D might be TRBD1 (6 bases). The CDR3 length is 17 residues. Germline CDR1 reads SGHDN; CDR2 reads FVKESK. Complete variable domain (other parts from reference TRBV14 and TRBJ1-1): EAGVTQFPSHSVIEKGQTVTLRCDPISGHDNLYWYRRVMGKEIKFLLHFVKESKQDESGMPNNRFLAERTGGTYSTLKVQPAELEDSGVYFCASSHWTGGTMNTEALFGQGTRLTVV.